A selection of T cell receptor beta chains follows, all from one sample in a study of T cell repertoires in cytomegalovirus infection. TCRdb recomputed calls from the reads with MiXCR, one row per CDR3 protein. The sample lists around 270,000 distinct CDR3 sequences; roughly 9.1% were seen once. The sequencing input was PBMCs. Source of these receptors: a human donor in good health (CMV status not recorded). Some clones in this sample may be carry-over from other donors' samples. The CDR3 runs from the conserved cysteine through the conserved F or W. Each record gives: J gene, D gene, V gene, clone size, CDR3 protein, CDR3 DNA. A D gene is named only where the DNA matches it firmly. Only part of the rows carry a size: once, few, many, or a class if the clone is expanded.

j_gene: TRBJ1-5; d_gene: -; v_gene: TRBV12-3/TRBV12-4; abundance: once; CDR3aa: CASRPSTEFNYQPQHF; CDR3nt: TGTGCCAGCAGACCCTCGACAGAATTCAATTATCAGCCCCAGCATTTT
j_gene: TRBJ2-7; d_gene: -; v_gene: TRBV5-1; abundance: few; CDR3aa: CASSLEAMIEQYF; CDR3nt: TGCGCCAGCAGCTTGGAGGCCATGATCGAGCAGTACTTC
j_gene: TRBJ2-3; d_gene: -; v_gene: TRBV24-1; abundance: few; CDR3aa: CATSDLAEVTDTQYF; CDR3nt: TGTGCCACCAGTGATTTGGCTGAGGTCACAGATACGCAGTATTTT
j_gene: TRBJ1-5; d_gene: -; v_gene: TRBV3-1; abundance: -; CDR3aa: CASGNSNQPQHF; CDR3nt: TGTGCCAGTGGTAATAGCAATCAGCCCCAGCATTTT
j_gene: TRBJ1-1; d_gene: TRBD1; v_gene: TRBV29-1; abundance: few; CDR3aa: CSIWDRIMNTEAFF; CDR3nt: TGCAGCATTTGGGACAGGATTATGAACACTGAAGCTTTCTTT
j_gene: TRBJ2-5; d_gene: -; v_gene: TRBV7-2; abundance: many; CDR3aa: CASGGRPETQYF; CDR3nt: TGTGCCAGCGGAGGGCGCCCGGAGACCCAGTACTTC
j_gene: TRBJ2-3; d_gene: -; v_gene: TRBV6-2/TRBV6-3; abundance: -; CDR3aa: CVSSSNRYRQYF; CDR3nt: TGTGTCAGCAGTTCGAACAGGTACCGGCAGTATTTT
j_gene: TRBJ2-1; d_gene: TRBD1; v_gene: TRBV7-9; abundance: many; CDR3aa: CASSLGPGQNNEQFF; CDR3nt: TGTGCCAGCAGCTTAGGGCCGGGACAGAACAATGAGCAGTTCTTC
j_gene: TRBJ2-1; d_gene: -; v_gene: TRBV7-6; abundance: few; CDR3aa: CASSLAGLWDEQFF; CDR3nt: TGTGCCAGCAGCTTAGCTGGACTGTGGGATGAGCAGTTCTTC
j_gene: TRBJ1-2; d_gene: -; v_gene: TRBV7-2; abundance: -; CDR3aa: CASSLAGATIDGYTF; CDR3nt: TGTGCCAGCAGCTTAGCAGGGGCAACCATCGATGGCTACACCTTC
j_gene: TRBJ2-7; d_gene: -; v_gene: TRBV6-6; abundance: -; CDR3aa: CASSYGQGSSYEQYF; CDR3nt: TGTGCCAGCAGTTATGGGCAGGGGAGTTCCTACGAGCAGTACTTC
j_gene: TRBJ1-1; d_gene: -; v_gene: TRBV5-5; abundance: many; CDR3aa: CASSFHPNTEAFF; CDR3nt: TGTGCCAGCAGCTTTCACCCGAACACTGAAGCTTTCTTT
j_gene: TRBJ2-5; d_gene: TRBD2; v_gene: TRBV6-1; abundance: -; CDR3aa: CASIRTSGGPQETQYF; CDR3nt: TGTGCCAGCATCAGGACTAGCGGGGGGCCCCAAGAGACCCAGTACTTC
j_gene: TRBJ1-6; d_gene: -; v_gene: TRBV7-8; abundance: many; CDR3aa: CASSSQTVNSPLHF; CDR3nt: TGTGCCAGCAGCTCACAGACAGTTAATTCACCCCTCCACTTT
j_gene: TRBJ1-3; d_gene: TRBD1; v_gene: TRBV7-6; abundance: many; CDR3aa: CASSSAGTASGNTIYF; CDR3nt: TGTGCCAGCAGCTCCGCCGGGACAGCCTCTGGAAACACCATATATTTT
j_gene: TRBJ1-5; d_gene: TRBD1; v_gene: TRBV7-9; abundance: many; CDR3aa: CASSQGGNNQPQHF; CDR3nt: TGTGCCAGCAGCCAGGGGGGAAACAATCAGCCCCAGCATTTT
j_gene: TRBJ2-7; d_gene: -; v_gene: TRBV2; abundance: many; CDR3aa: CASSERQSYEQYF; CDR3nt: TGTGCCAGCAGTGAACGGCAGAGCTACGAGCAGTACTTC
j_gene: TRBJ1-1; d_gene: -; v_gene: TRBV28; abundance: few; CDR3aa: CASRYGGARNTEAFF; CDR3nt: TGTGCCAGCAGATATGGGGGGGCGCGGAACACTGAAGCTTTCTTT
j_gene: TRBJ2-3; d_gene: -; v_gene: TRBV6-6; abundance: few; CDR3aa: CASSPQRDSRDTQYF; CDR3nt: TGTGCCAGCAGTCCGCAACGGGACTCAAGAGATACGCAGTATTTT
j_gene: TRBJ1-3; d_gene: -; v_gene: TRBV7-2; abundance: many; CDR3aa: CASSPDRSYSGNTIYF; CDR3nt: TGTGCCAGCAGCCCGGACAGAAGTTACTCTGGAAACACCATATATTTT
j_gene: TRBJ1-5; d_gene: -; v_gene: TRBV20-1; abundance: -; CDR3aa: CSARAGARNQPQHF; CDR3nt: TGCAGTGCTAGAGCGGGGGCAAGGAATCAGCCCCAGCATTTT
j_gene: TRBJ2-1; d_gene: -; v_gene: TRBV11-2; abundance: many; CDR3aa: CASSMVPYNEQFF; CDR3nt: TGTGCCAGCAGCATGGTCCCCTACAATGAGCAGTTCTTC
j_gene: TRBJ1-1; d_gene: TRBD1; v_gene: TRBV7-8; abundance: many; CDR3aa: CASSTRGQGLPMF; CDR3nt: TGTGCCAGCAGCACTCGAGGACAGGGGCTCCCTATGTTT
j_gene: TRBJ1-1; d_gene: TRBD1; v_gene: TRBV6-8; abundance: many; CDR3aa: CASSYHSGTARGTEAFF; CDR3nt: TGTGCCAGCAGTTACCACTCCGGGACAGCGAGGGGCACTGAAGCTTTCTTT
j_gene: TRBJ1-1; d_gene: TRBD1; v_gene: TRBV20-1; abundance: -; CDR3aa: CSADRGTEAFF; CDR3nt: TGCAGTGCTGACAGGGGGACTGAAGCTTTCTTT
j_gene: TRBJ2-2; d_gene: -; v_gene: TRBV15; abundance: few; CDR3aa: CAISSRGAGTGELFF; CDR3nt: TGTGCCATCTCCAGCCGGGGCGCAGGGACCGGGGAGCTGTTTTTT
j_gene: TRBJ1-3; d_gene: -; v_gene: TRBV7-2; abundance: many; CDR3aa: CASSLQGSGNTIYF; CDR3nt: TGTGCCAGCAGCTTGCAGGGCTCTGGAAACACCATATATTTT
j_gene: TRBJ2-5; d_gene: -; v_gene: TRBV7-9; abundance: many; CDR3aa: CASSLAERETQYF; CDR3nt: TGTGCCAGCAGCTTAGCAGAGCGGGAGACCCAGTACTTC
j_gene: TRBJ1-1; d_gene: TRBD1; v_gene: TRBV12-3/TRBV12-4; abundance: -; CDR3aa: CASSYLTTGTDTEAFF; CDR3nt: TGTGCCAGCAGTTACCTGACGACAGGGACGGACACTGAAGCTTTCTTT
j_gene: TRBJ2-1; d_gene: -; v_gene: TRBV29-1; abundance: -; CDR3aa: CSVSGTYNEQFF; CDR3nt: TGCAGCGTCTCCGGGACCTACAATGAGCAGTTCTTC
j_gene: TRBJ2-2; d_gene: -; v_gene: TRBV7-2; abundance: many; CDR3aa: CASSSQAGQNTGELFF; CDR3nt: TGTGCCAGCAGCTCGCAGGCCGGGCAGAACACCGGGGAGCTGTTTTTT
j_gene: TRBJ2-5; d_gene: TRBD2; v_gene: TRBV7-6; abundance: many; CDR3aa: CASSKGVGNLAGQETQYF; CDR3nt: TGTGCCAGCAGCAAGGGGGTGGGCAATCTAGCGGGCCAAGAGACCCAGTACTTC
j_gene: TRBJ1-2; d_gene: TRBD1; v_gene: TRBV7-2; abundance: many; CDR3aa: CASSSPGQPRCTF; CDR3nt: TGTGCCAGCAGCTCGCCGGGACAGCCCCGTTGTACCTTC
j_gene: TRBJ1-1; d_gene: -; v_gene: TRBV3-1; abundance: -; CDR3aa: CASSQGERTEAFF; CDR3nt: TGTGCCAGCAGCCAAGGGGAGAGGACTGAAGCTTTCTTT
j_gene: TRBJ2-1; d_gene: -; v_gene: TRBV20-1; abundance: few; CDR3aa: CSGSPPTRTNEQFF; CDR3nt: TGCAGTGGATCCCCCCCGACTAGAACCAATGAGCAGTTCTTC
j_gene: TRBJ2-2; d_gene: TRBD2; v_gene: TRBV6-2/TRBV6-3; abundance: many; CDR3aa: CASRPSGLATGELFF; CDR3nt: TGTGCCAGCAGGCCTTCGGGACTAGCAACCGGGGAGCTGTTTTTT
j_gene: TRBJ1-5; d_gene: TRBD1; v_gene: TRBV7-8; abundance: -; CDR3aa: CASSLVTRAQGASQHF; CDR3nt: TGTGCCAGCAGCTTAGTGACCCGGGCCCAGGGGGCGTCCCAGCATTTT
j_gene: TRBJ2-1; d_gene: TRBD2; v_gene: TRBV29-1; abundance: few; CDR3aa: CSAEGAGGPGNEQFF; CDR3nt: TGCAGCGCCGAGGGAGCGGGAGGGCCAGGCAATGAGCAGTTCTTC
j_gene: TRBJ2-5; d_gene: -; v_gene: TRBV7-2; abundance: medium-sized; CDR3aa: CASSSQTGQQETQYF; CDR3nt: TGTGCCAGCAGCTCCCAGACAGGCCAGCAAGAGACCCAGTACTTC
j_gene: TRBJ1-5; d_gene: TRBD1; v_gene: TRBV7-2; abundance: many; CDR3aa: CASSGGQSNQPQHF; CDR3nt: TGTGCCAGCAGCGGGGGACAGAGCAATCAGCCCCAGCATTTT
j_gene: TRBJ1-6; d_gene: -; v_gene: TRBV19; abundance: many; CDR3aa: CASRPASPSPLHF; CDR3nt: TGTGCCAGTAGACCCGCGTCTCCTTCACCCCTCCACTTT
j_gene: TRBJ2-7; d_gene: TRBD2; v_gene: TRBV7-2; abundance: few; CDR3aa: CASSLGGSGVDEQYF; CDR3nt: TGTGCCAGCAGCTTAGGCGGGAGCGGGGTGGACGAGCAGTACTTC
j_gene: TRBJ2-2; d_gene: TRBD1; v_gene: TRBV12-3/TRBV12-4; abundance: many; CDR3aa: CASSLYGTANTGELFF; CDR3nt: TGTGCCAGCAGTTTATACGGGACAGCGAACACCGGGGAGCTGTTTTTT
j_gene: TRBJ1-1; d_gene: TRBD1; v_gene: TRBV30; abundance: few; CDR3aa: CACRQGVGMDEAFF; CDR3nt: TGTGCCTGCCGACAGGGGGTTGGGATGGATGAAGCTTTCTTT
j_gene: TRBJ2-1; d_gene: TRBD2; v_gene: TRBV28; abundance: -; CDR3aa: CASNLRTSGVNEQFF; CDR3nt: TGTGCCAGCAATTTAAGGACTAGCGGGGTAAATGAGCAGTTCTTC
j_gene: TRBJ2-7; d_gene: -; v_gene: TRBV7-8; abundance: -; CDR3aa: CASRSRDLEGEQYF; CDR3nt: TGTGCCAGCAGGTCCCGGGACCTTGAGGGCGAGCAGTACTTC
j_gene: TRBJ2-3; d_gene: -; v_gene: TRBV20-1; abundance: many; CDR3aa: CSARKAGSDTQYF; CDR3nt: TGCAGTGCTAGAAAGGCGGGATCAGATACGCAGTATTTT
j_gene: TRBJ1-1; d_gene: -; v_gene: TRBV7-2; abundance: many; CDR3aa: CASSFLRVNTEAFF; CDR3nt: TGTGCCAGCAGCTTTCTCAGGGTTAACACTGAAGCTTTCTTT
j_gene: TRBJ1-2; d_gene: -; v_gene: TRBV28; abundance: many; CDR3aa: CASSFSQGYGYTF; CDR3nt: TGTGCCAGCAGTTTCAGCCAGGGGTATGGCTACACCTTC
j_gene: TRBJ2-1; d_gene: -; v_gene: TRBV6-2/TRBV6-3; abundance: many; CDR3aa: CASGRDTANEQFF; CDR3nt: TGTGCCAGCGGGAGGGACACCGCCAATGAGCAGTTCTTC
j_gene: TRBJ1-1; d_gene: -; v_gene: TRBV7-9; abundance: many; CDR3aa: CASSLWDPAMFRTEAFF; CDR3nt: TGTGCCAGCAGCCTGTGGGACCCGGCAATGTTTCGCACTGAAGCTTTCTTT
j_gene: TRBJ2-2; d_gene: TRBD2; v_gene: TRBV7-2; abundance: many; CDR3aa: CASSLKAGGGELFF; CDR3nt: TGTGCCAGCAGTTTAAAAGCGGGAGGCGGGGAGCTGTTTTTT